This TCR beta chain was found in a study of shared clonotypes between healthy human individuals. A split of CD4+ cells into CD45RA+ naive and CD45RA-negative memory subsets was performed. Using immunoSEQ multiplex PCR, the repertoire was profiled, and TCRdb retains in-frame clones only, with some absent. The table lists 2 million to 2.5 million clones, under 97% of them singletons. J was trimmed by 1 base and V by 2 bases; bases with no gene match: 14. The CDR3 consists of 18 residues. Germline CDR1 and CDR2: MGHRA and YSYEKL. This rearrangement joins TRBV4-1 to TRBJ2-7; 7 nucleotides agree with TRBD2. Sequenced sample: naive CD4+ T cells sorted from blood. The subset was: CD45RA+ positively selected. The TCR comes from a man in his late teens or twenties in good health. The CDR3 spells CASSQLQLGLPTSYEQYF. As DNA, the CDR3 is TGCGCCAGCAGCCAACTACAGTTGGGACTACCGACATCCTACGAGCAGTACTTC.